The 14 T cell receptor beta chains in this list originate from one sample, sequenced in a study of T-cell memory formation after mild COVID-19. TCRdb re-derived calls from the 5' RACE reads in MiXCR, one entry per CDR3 protein. The table has 400,000 or so distinct CDR3 sequences, 20% seen once. Input material: PBMCs or a T cell subset sorted from them (not recorded which). These TCRs come from an adult woman who had mild COVID-19 (a few samples of this study predate the infection). Cell type and time point are not known.

The chain combines TRBV18 with TRBJ2-5, with a possible D match to TRBD1 (6 bases). The CDR3 is 16 residues long. Looked up from germline, CDR1 is KGHSH and CDR2 is LQKENI. Trimming stripped 3 bases from V and 4 bases from J, with 18 bases between. In nucleotides, the CDR3 is TGTGCCAGCTCACCTAACACAGGGTCCGTGGGAGAGACCCAGTACTTC. Translated, it gives CASSPNTGSVGETQYF.

The gene calls are TRBV5-1 and TRBJ2-3; tentatively, D is TRBD1 or TRBD2 (5 bases each). Trimming removed 0 bases from V and 7 bases from J, with 12 bases in between. Germline CDR1 SGHRS, CDR2 YFSETQ. The CDR3 extends over 14 amino acids. The CDR3 region is CASSLGQPGNTQYF. The CDR3 region has the DNA TGCGCCAGCAGCTTGGGACAGCCCGGGAATACGCAGTATTTT.

This clonotype was seen a handful of times. CDR3 residues: CASNMGINTEAFF. The DNA for the CDR3 is TGTGCCAGCAATATGGGGATAAACACTGAAGCTTTCTTT. This chain joins TRBV7-3 and TRBJ1-1; D gene unclear. Germline assignment: CDR1 SGHTA and CDR2 FQGTGA. The CDR3 totals 13 residues. Deletions cut 7 bases from V and 2 bases from J, with 11 bases between.

The V call is TRBV29-1, the J call TRBJ1-2; no definite D call. Germline V gene data show CDR1 as SQVTM and CDR2 as ANQGSEA. V lost 7 bases and J 7 bases, leaving 22 bases between the germline ends. There are 14 residues in the CDR3. The CDR3 sequence is CSATQGPQGSGYTF. The CDR3 nucleotides read TGCAGCGCCACCCAAGGACCCCAAGGGAGTGGCTACACCTTC.

This clonotype occurred a few times. V gene TRBV7-6 combines with J gene TRBJ2-7; D remains unclear. Trimming shortened V by 4 bases and J by 0 bases, and 16 bases separated the two germline ends. The germline V gene encodes CDR1 SGHVS and CDR2 FNYEAQ. The CDR3 consists of 16 residues. CDR3: CASSSLPPQSSYEQYF. CDR3 DNA: TGTGCCAGCAGCTCCCTCCCCCCGCAGAGCTCCTACGAGCAGTACTTC.

The chain has TRBV7-9 and TRBJ2-7; D is possibly TRBD2 (6 bases). Germline CDR1 is SEHNR and CDR2 is FQNEAQ (reference sequence). The CDR3 has 14 amino acids. The V end was cut by 3 bases, the J end by 2 bases, with 11 bases between. The CDR3: CASSFREQAYEQYF. CDR3 sequence (DNA): TGTGCCAGCAGCTTCCGGGAGCAGGCCTACGAGCAGTACTTC.

This clonotype was recorded a few times. The chain has TRBV7-9 and TRBJ2-2, with D possibly matching TRBD1 (5 bases). The CDR3 has 16 residues. V was shortened by 4 bases and J by 4 bases, with 16 bases between the two germline ends. Germline assignment: CDR1 SEHNR and CDR2 FQNEAQ (reference sequence). CDR3 DNA sequence: TGTGCCAGCAGCTCCTCAGGGCAACGAAGCACCGGGGAGCTGTTTTTT. Translated, it gives CASSSSGQRSTGELFF.

The chain recombines TRBV9 with TRBJ1-4; the match to TRBD1 covers 7 bases. J lost 4 bases, V lost 0 bases, and 12 bases had no gene match. The germline CDR1 and CDR2 sequences are SGDLS and YYNGEE. The CDR3 extends over 18 amino acids. The CDR3 loop reads CASSVGGGGAPSNEKLFF. The DNA of the CDR3 is TGTGCCAGCAGCGTAGGAGGAGGGGGCGCGCCCAGTAATGAAAAACTGTTTTTT. The full variable domain, rest sourced from reference TRBV9 and TRBJ1-4, is DSGVTQTPKHLITATGQRVTLRCSPRSGDLSVYWYQQSLDQGLQFLIQYYNGEERAKGNILERFSAQQFPDLHSELNLSSLELGDSALYFCASSVGGGGAPSNEKLFFGSGTQLSVL.

The chain has TRBV24-1 and TRBJ2-5; 10 bases are shared with TRBD2. Germline V lookup: CDR1 KGHDR, CDR2 SFDVKD. This CDR3 spans 17 amino acids. V gave up 2 bases and J gave up 2 bases; unmatched junction bases: 7. The CDR3 nucleotides are TGTGCCACCAGTGATTCTCTAGCGGGGGCTACGCAAGAGACCCAGTACTTC. Encoded protein: CATSDSLAGATQETQYF.

This chain links TRBV7-6 with TRBJ1-5; a weak D match, TRBD1 (5 bases). This CDR3 contains 13 residues. Germline V CDR1 and CDR2: SGHVS, FNYEAQ. The V and J ends lost 0 bases and 6 bases respectively, with 6 bases between them. DNA for the CDR3: TGTGCCAGCAGCTTAGCGAGGGGTCAGCCCCAGCATTTT. It specifies CASSLARGQPQHF.

The rearrangement uses TRBV20-1 and TRBJ2-1; D is unclear. The length of the CDR3 is 14 residues. V was trimmed by 0 bases and J by 8 bases, leaving 14 bases between them. Germline V gives CDR1 DFQATT, CDR2 SNEGSKA (reference sequence). This CDR3 is CSARDSGVGDEQFF. CDR3 nucleotide sequence: TGCAGTGCTAGAGATTCAGGCGTGGGTGATGAGCAGTTCTTC.

This clonotype was detected a few times. The chain carries TRBV9 and TRBJ2-2, with TRBD2 matching 9 bases. The CDR3 sequence is 16 residues long. With 0 bases clipped from V and 5 bases from J, the junction kept 5 bases outside the gene matches. Germline V CDR1 and CDR2: SGDLS, YYNGEE. CDR3 sequence (DNA): TGTGCCAGCAGCGTAGGCGGGAGGGCCGAAACCGGGGAGCTGTTTTTT. Its protein is CASSVGGRAETGELFF. Combining the CDR3 with reference TRBV9 and TRBJ2-2 gives the whole variable domain DSGVTQTPKHLITATGQRVTLRCSPRSGDLSVYWYQQSLDQGLQFLIQYYNGEERAKGNILERFSAQQFPDLHSELNLSSLELGDSALYFCASSVGGRAETGELFFGEGSRLTVL.

The chain recombines TRBV12-3 or TRBV12-4 with TRBJ1-2, with 8 bases matching TRBD1. The CDR3 totals 13 residues. The V segment lost 10 bases and the J segment 5 bases; nucleotides outside the gene matches: 9. CDR3 sequence: CAIRRQGRYGYTF. The DNA of the CDR3 is TGTGCCATCAGGCGACAGGGGCGGTATGGCTACACCTTC.

The chain couples TRBV12-3 or TRBV12-4 to TRBJ2-1; 8 bases line up with TRBD2. J gave up 1 base and V 2 bases, and 16 bases lay outside the gene matches. The CDR3 sequence is 20 residues long. The CDR3 loop is CASSLSKGVRRGASYNEQFF. Here the CDR3 DNA reads TGTGCCAGCAGTTTAAGCAAGGGCGTAAGGCGGGGGGCATCCTACAATGAGCAGTTCTTC.